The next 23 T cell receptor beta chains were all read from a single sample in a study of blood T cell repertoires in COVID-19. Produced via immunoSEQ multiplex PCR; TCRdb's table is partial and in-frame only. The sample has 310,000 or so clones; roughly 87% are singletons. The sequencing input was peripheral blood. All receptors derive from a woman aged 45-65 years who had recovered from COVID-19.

In nucleotides, the CDR3 is TGTGCCAGCAGCTTGGGAACAGGGGCGCGGTTACACACTGAAGCTTTCTTT. The encoded protein is CASSLGTGARLHTEAFF. The chain combines TRBV5-6 with TRBJ1-1; TRBD1 aligns across 7 bases. With 0 bases clipped from V and 3 bases from J, the junction kept 11 bases outside the gene matches. The CDR3 is 17 amino acids. Germline-derived CDR1 and CDR2 are SGHDT and YYEEEE.

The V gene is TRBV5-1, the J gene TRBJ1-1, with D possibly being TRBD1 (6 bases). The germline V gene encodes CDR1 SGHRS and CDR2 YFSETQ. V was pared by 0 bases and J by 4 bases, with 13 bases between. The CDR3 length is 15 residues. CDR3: CASSLGTDPITEAFF. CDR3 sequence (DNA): TGCGCCAGCAGCTTGGGGACAGATCCAATCACTGAAGCTTTCTTT.

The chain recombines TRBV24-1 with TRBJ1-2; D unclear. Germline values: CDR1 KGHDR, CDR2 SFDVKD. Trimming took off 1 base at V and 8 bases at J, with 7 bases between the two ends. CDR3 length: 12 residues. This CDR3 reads CATSDFGGGYTF. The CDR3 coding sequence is TGTGCCACCAGTGATTTCGGAGGCGGCTACACCTTC.

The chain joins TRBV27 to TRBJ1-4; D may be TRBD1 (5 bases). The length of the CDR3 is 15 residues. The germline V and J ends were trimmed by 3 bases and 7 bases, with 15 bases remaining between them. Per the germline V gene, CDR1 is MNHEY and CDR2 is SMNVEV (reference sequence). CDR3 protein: CASSFRASEREKLFF. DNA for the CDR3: TGTGCCAGCAGTTTCAGGGCTTCGGAACGTGAAAAACTGTTTTTT.

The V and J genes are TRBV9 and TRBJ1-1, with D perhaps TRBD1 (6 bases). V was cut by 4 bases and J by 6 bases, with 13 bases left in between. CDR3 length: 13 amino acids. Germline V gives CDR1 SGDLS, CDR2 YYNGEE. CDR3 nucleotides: TGTGCCAGCAGCCCCAGGGGAAGGGCTGAAGCTTTCTTT. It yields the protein CASSPRGRAEAFF.

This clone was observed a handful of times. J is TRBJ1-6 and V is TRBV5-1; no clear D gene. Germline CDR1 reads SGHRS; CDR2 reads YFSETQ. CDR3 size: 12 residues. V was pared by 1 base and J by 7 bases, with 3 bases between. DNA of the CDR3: TGCGCCAGCAGCTTGCCGAATTCACCCCTCCACTTT. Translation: CASSLPNSPLHF.

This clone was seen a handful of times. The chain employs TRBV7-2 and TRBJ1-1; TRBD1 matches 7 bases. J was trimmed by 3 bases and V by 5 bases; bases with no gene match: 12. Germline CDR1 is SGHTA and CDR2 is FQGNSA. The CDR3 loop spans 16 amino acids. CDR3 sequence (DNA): TGTGCCAGCAGCCAAAACGACAGGGCCTATTACACTGAAGCTTTCTTT. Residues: CASSQNDRAYYTEAFF. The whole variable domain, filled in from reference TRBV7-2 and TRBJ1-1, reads GAGVSQSPSNKVTEKGKDVELRCDPISGHTALYWYRQSLGQGLEFLIYFQGNSAPDKSGLPSDRFSAERTGGSVSTLTIQRTQQEDSAVYLCASSQNDRAYYTEAFFGQGTRLTVV.

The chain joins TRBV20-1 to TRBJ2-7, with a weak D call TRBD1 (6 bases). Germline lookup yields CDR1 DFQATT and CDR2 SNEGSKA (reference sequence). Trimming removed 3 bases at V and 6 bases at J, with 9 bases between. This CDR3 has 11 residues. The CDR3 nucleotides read TGCAGTGCTAGGACAGGACCCGAGCAGTACTTC. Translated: CSARTGPEQYF.

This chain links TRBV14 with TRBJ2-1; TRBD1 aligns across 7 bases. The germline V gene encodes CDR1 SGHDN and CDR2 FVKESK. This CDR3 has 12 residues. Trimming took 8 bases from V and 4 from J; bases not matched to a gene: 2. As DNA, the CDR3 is TGTGCCAGCGGGACAGCATACAATGAGCAGTTCTTC. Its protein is CASGTAYNEQFF.

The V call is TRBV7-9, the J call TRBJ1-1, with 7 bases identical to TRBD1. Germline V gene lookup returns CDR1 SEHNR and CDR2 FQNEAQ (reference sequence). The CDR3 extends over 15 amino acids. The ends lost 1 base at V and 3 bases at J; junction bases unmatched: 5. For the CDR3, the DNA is TGTGCCAGCAGCTTAGTTGAAACAGGGGACACTGAAGCTTTCTTT. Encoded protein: CASSLVETGDTEAFF.

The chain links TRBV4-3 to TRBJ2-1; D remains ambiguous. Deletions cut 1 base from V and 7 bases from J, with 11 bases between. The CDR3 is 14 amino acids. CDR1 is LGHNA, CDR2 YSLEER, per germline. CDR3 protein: CASSQVPYVNEQFF. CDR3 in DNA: TGCGCCAGCAGCCAAGTCCCTTATGTTAATGAGCAGTTCTTC.

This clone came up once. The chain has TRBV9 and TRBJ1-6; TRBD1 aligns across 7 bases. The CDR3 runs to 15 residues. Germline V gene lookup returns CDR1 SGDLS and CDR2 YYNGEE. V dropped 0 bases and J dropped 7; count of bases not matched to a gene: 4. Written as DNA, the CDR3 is TGTGCCAGCAGCGTAGGGGACAGCATGAATTCACCCCTCCACTTT. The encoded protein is CASSVGDSMNSPLHF.

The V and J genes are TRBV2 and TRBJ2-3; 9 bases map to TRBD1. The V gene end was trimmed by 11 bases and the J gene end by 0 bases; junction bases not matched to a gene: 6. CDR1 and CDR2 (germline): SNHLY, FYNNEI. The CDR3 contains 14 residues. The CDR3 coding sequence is TGTGCCGGTAACAGGGGGCAAAGCACAGATACGCAGTATTTT. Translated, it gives CAGNRGQSTDTQYF.

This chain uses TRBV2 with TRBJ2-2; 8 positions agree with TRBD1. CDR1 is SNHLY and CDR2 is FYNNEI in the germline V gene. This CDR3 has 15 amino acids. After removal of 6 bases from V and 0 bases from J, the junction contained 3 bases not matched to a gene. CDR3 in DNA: TGTGCCAGCAGGGAACAGGGGGCGAACACCGGGGAGCTGTTTTTT. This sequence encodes CASREQGANTGELFF.

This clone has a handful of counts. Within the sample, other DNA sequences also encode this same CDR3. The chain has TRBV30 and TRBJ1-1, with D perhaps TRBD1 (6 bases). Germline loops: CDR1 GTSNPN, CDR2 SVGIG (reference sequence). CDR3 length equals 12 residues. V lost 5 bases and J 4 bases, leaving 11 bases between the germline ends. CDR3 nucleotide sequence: TGTGCCTGGCGAACAGGGCCCACTGAAGCTTTCTTT. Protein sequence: CAWRTGPTEAFF.

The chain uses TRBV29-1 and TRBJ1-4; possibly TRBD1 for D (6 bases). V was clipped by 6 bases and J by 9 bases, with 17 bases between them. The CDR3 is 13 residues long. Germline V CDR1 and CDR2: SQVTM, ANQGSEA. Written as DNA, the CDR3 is TGCAGCGTGTCGACAGGTTGGGGGCAAAAACTGTTTTTT. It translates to CSVSTGWGQKLFF.

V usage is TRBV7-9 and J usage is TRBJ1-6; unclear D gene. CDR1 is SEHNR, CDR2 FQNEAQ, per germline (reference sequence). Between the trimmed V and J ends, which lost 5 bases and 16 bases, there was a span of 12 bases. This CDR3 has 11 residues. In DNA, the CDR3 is TGTGCCAGCAGCCCGTTCGAGAATCTCCACTTT. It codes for CASSPFENLHF. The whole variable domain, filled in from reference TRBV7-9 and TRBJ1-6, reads DTGVSQNPRHKITKRGQNVTFRCDPISEHNRLYWYRQTLGQGPEFLTYFQNEAQLEKSRLLSDRFSAERPKGSFSTLEIQRTEQGDSAMYLCASSPFENLHFGNGTRLTVT.

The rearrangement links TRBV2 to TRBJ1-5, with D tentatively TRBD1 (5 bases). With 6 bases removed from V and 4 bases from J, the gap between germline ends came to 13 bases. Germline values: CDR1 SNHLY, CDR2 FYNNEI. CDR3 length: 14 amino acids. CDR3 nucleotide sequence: TGTGCCAGCAGGACAGCATCGCGGAATCAGCCCCAGCATTTT. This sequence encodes CASRTASRNQPQHF. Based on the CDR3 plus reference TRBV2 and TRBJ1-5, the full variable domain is EPEVTQTPSHQVTQMGQEVILRCVPISNHLYFYWYRQILGQKVEFLVSFYNNEISEKSEIFDDQFSVERPDGSNFTLKIRSTKLEDSAMYFCASRTASRNQPQHFGDGTRLSIL.

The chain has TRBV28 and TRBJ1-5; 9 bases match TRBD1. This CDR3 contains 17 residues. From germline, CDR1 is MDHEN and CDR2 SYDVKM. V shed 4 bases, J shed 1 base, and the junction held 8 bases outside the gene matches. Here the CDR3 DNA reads TGTGCCAGCAGTTCCCCCATCGGACAGGGGAGCAATCAGCCCCAGCATTTT. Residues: CASSSPIGQGSNQPQHF.

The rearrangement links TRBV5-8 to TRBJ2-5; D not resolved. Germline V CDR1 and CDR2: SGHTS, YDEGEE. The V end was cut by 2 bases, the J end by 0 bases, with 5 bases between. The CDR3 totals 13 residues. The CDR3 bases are TGTGCCAGCAGCTTCTACGACCAAGAGACCCAGTACTTC. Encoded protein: CASSFYDQETQYF.

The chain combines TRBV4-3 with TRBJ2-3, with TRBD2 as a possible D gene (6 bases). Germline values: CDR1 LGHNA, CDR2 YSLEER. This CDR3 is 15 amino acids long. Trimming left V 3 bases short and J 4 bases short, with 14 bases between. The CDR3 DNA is TGCGCCAGCAGCCACGGGGACTTAGAGGCAGATACGCAGTATTTT. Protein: CASSHGDLEADTQYF.

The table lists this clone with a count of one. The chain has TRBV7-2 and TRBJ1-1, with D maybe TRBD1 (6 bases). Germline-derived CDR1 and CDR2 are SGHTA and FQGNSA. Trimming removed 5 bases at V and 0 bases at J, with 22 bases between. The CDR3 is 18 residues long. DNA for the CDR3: TGTGCCAGCAGCGCTAACCCGGGACACCGACTACTGAACACTGAAGCTTTCTTT. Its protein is CASSANPGHRLLNTEAFF.

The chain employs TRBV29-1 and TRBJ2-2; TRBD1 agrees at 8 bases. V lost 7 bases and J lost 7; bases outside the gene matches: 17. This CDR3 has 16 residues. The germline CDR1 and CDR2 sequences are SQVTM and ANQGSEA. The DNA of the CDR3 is TGCAGCGGACAGATACCCGGACAGGGTGTGAGCGGGGAGCTGTTTTTT. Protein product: CSGQIPGQGVSGELFF.